One and the same sample provided the 29 T cell receptor beta chains below, sequenced in a study of regulatory T cells in long-lasting Graves disease. Libraries of TCR beta came from iRepertoire HTBI primers plus Arm-PCR of CDR3 regions. TCRdb recomputed calls from the multiplex PCR reads with MiXCR, one row per CDR3 protein. The table has around 460,000 distinct CDR3 sequences, 14% seen once. Time point here: newly diagnosed GD, antithyroid drugs for less than 3 months. Preparation of the TCR library used RNA extracted from PBMCs. These sequences were also reported in another study, on T cells in Graves' hyperthyroidism and ophthalmopathy.

This specimen consisted of peripheral blood mononuclear cells (PBMCs), obtained at new diagnosis, from a patient treated with antithyroid drugs. These receptors were obtained from a woman in her forties or fifties with Graves disease.

At least ten counts were recorded for this clonotype. This rearrangement joins TRBV18 to TRBJ2-7; 10 nucleotides align to TRBD2. This CDR3 is 15 amino acids long. J lost 5 bases, V lost 2 bases, and 6 bases had no gene match. The germline V gene has CDR1 KGHSH and CDR2 LQKENI. CDR3 sequence: CASSPISGRSDEQYF. CDR3 DNA: TGTGCCAGCTCACCAATTAGCGGGAGGTCCGACGAGCAGTACTTC.

This clonotype has a count of ten or more. The CDR3 region is CASSLAGFSTDTQYF. CDR3 bases: TGTGCCAGCAGCTTAGCTGGCTTTAGCACAGATACGCAGTATTTT. The chain links TRBV27 to TRBJ2-3; D is unclear. Trimming shortened V by 6 bases and J by 0 bases, and 13 bases separated the two germline ends. Germline V CDR1 and CDR2: MNHEY, SMNVEV (reference sequence). The CDR3 spans 15 residues.

In this sample, this clonotype turned up many times. V usage is TRBV30 and J usage is TRBJ2-7; D is unresolved. Trimming pared 4 bases from V and 3 bases from J, leaving 13 bases between. The CDR3 is 13 residues long. The germline V gene encodes CDR1 GTSNPN and CDR2 SVGIG (reference sequence). This CDR3 is CAWKAGVNYEQYF. The CDR3 nucleotides are TGTGCCTGGAAGGCCGGTGTCAACTACGAGCAGTACTTC.

This clonotype appeared many times. This chain connects TRBV10-3 to TRBJ2-5; a possible D gene is TRBD1 (6 bases). V dropped 5 bases and J dropped 5 bases, with 9 bases sitting between them. Per the germline V gene, CDR1 is ENHRY and CDR2 is SYGVKD. The CDR3 totals 12 residues. In nucleotides, the CDR3 is TGTGCCATCAGTCCCCAGGGGGAGACCCAGTACTTC. It encodes CAISPQGETQYF.

Many counts were recorded for this clonotype. This chain uses TRBV5-1 with TRBJ2-2, with 9 bases lining up with TRBD2. V dropped 0 bases and J dropped 2; count of bases not matched to a gene: 5. The length of the CDR3 is 17 residues. Germline V gene lookup returns CDR1 SGHRS and CDR2 YFSETQ. The CDR3 DNA follows: TGCGCCAGCAGCTTGGTCCGCGGGAGGGCCAACACCGGGGAGCTGTTTTTT. Its protein product is CASSLVRGRANTGELFF.

In its sample, this clonotype was seen a few times. This chain connects TRBV29-1 to TRBJ2-3, with a weak D call TRBD2 (5 bases). Trimming pared 5 bases from V and 2 bases from J, leaving 14 bases between. The CDR3 runs 14 residues. Germline CDR1 SQVTM, CDR2 ANQGSEA. CDR3 in DNA: TGCAGCGTTCTGCTAGGAGGCGCCACAGATACGCAGTATTTT. Protein: CSVLLGGATDTQYF.

This clonotype was recorded many times. The chain employs TRBV6-1 and TRBJ1-1, with D unresolved. Per germline, CDR1 MNHNS and CDR2 SASEGT. This CDR3 comprises 13 residues. V was cut by 6 bases and J by 1 base, with 9 bases left in between. CDR3 DNA: TGTGCCAGCAGACCTTCGGAGAACACTGAAGCTTTCTTT. Amino acid sequence: CASRPSENTEAFF.

On this clonotype itself: This may be a read error, as it is one base from a much larger clone. The chain recombines TRBV2 with TRBJ2-7, with D possibly TRBD2 on 5 matching bases. The CDR3 contains 14 residues. The ends were cut back, 6 bases at V and 3 bases at J, with 15 bases in the middle. Looked up from germline, CDR1 is SNHLY and CDR2 is FYNNEI. The CDR3 nucleotides read TGTGCCAGCAGAGGTAGCGAGAGGGTCTACGAGCAGTACTTC. Amino acids: CASRGSERVYEQYF.

As for this clonotype: One base away lies a much larger clone, so this may be a sequencing read error. CDR3 sequence: CASSPTDQSADTQYF. The DNA of the CDR3 is TGTGCCAGCAGCCCTACGGACCAAAGCGCAGATACGCAGTATTTT. V gene TRBV6-2 or TRBV6-3 combines with J gene TRBJ2-3; no firm D call. In germline, CDR1 is MNHEY, CDR2 SVGEGT. V shed 6 bases and J shed 4 bases, with 17 bases lying between them. There are 15 residues in the CDR3.

This clonotype was observed at least ten times. The chain joins TRBV12-3 or TRBV12-4 to TRBJ1-1, with D perhaps TRBD1 (5 bases). CDR3 length equals 14 residues. V lost 1 base and J 4 bases, leaving 10 bases between the germline ends. The CDR3 nucleotides are TGTGCCAGCAGTTTAGGAGGGGACGGCACTGAAGCTTTCTTT. Its translation: CASSLGGDGTEAFF.

At least ten counts were recorded for this clonotype. This sequence joins TRBV29-1 and TRBJ1-1; D ambiguous. This CDR3 is built from 13 residues. The V gene lost 3 bases and the J gene lost 4 bases, with 12 bases spanning the gap. CDR1 SQVTM and CDR2 ANQGSEA come from the germline V gene. The CDR3 protein is CSVEEVQATEAFF. CDR3 nucleotides: TGCAGCGTTGAGGAGGTGCAGGCCACTGAAGCTTTCTTT.

This clonotype came up a few times. The chain is built from TRBV27 and TRBJ2-1, with D perhaps given as TRBD1 or TRBD2 (5 bases each). The CDR3 runs to 14 residues. Trimming took 8 bases from V and 2 from J, leaving 13 bases between them. Germline CDR1 is MNHEY and CDR2 is SMNVEV (reference sequence). The CDR3 loop reads CASGWVGAYNEQFF. The CDR3 DNA follows: TGTGCCAGCGGCTGGGTGGGGGCCTACAATGAGCAGTTCTTC.

This clonotype came up many times. V is TRBV20-1 and J is TRBJ2-1; 9 bases line up with TRBD2. V lost 0 bases, J lost 3 bases, and 6 bases stayed unmatched. This CDR3 is built from 16 residues. Germline lookup yields CDR1 DFQATT and CDR2 SNEGSKA (reference sequence). CDR3 coding DNA: TGCAGTGCTAGAGACCATAGCGGGAGTTTCTACAATGAGCAGTTCTTC. This gives the protein CSARDHSGSFYNEQFF.

In its sample, this clonotype was seen a few times. The chain couples TRBV19 to TRBJ1-1; 9 bases fit TRBD1. The CDR3 length is 13 residues. Losses at the gene ends were 6 bases for V and 4 bases for J; bases not matched to a gene: 3. Germline assignment: CDR1 LNHDA and CDR2 SQIVND (reference sequence). The chain's CDR3 is CASSTGGGTEAFF. Here the CDR3 DNA reads TGTGCCAGTAGCACAGGGGGCGGCACTGAAGCTTTCTTT.

This clonotype was counted ten times or more. The rearrangement links TRBV27 to TRBJ2-7, with TRBD1 identical over 7 bases. Germline V gene data show CDR1 as MNHEY and CDR2 as SMNVEV (reference sequence). The CDR3 is made up of 15 amino acids. Germline trimming cut 2 bases from V and 4 bases from J; bases unmatched to any gene: 8. CDR3 bases: TGTGCCAGCAGTTTAGGGACAGAACTTCGTTACGAGCAGTACTTC. This sequence encodes CASSLGTELRYEQYF.

The sample holds many counts of this clonotype. The chain combines TRBV9 with TRBJ2-1, with a tentative D call TRBD2 (5 bases). The germline V gene has CDR1 SGDLS and CDR2 YYNGEE. This CDR3 comprises 16 residues. Trimming pared 1 base from V and 4 bases from J, leaving 15 bases between. The CDR3 reads CASSVYGDSAYNEQFF. The CDR3 bases are TGTGCCAGCAGCGTATATGGGGATAGCGCATACAATGAGCAGTTCTTC.

This clonotype has at least ten counts. This chain joins TRBV12-3 or TRBV12-4 and TRBJ2-5, with TRBD2 as a possible D gene (6 bases). The V end was cut by 4 bases, the J end by 6 bases, with 12 bases between. The CDR3 contains 13 residues. CDR3 nucleotides: TGTGCCAGCAGTTCGCTGGGGAGGAAGACCCAGTACTTC. Encoded protein: CASSSLGRKTQYF.

V is TRBV5-8 and J is TRBJ2-4, with 8 bases lining up with TRBD1. The CDR3 loop spans 18 amino acids. From germline, CDR1 is SGHTS and CDR2 YDEGEE. The J segment lost 0 bases and the V segment lost 7 bases, leaving 15 bases of the junction unmatched. The DNA for the CDR3 is TGTGCCAGCGGCCCCGGGACAGGTCTACTTCTAGCCAAAAACATTCAGTACTTC. This codes for CASGPGTGLLLAKNIQYF.

This clonotype occurred many times. This chain connects TRBV6-1 to TRBJ2-7; TRBD2 matches at 9 bases. Germline V CDR1 and CDR2: MNHNS, SASEGT. The CDR3 loop spans 15 amino acids. V lost 2 bases to trimming and J lost 4 bases; unmatched junction nucleotides: 6. The CDR3 bases are TGTGCCAGCAGTGAAACCGGGACTAGCTTTTACGAGCAGTACTTC. Translation: CASSETGTSFYEQYF.

The chain carries TRBV20-1 and TRBJ2-3; a weak D match, TRBD2 (6 bases). The CDR3 length is 13 residues. V dropped 5 bases and J dropped 0 bases, with 9 bases sitting between them. Germline CDR1 and CDR2: DFQATT and SNEGSKA (reference sequence). The CDR3 spells CSAGGGSTDTQYF. CDR3 DNA: TGCAGTGCTGGGGGAGGAAGCACAGATACGCAGTATTTT.

This clonotype was counted ten times or more. J is TRBJ2-1 and V is TRBV7-9; D is ambiguous. Germline V gene sequence: CDR1 SEHNR, CDR2 FQNEAQ (reference sequence). This CDR3 contains 12 residues. V was cut by 5 bases and J by 10 bases, with 12 bases left in between. Here the CDR3 reads CASSARIGEQFF. In DNA form, the CDR3 reads TGTGCCAGCAGCGCCCGGATCGGCGAGCAGTTCTTC.

This clonotype was counted many times. The chain employs TRBV28 and TRBJ1-1; D ambiguous. The CDR3 has 15 residues. The V gene's germline CDR1 is MDHEN and CDR2 SYDVKM. Trimming shortened V by 5 bases and J by 1 base, and 14 bases separated the two germline ends. For the CDR3, the DNA is TGTGCCAGCAGTGCCTTCCTGGCAGCGAACACTGAAGCTTTCTTT. Its protein is CASSAFLAANTEAFF.

The table lists this clonotype with many counts. This chain joins TRBV12-3 or TRBV12-4 and TRBJ2-5; 7 bases fit TRBD1. This CDR3 comprises 14 residues. V trimming: 5 bases; J trimming: 2 bases; junction bases outside the gene matches: 5. The CDR3 reads CASSIRDRQETQYF. CDR3 DNA: TGTGCCAGCAGTATCCGGGACAGACAAGAGACCCAGTACTTC.

The rearrangement joins TRBV5-1 to TRBJ2-3; 9 bases agree with TRBD1. The germline V gene encodes CDR1 SGHRS and CDR2 YFSETQ. J lost 1 base, V lost 1 base, and 4 bases had no gene match. This CDR3 contains 16 residues. The CDR3 sequence: CASSLMDRGGTDTQYF. Written as DNA, the CDR3 is TGCGCCAGCAGCTTGATGGACAGGGGAGGCACAGATACGCAGTATTTT.

This clonotype has a handful of counts. The chain joins TRBV7-9 to TRBJ2-6; possibly TRBD1 for D (5 bases). Germline V gives CDR1 SEHNR, CDR2 FQNEAQ (reference sequence). V was trimmed by 5 bases and J by 2 bases, leaving 13 bases between them. The CDR3 extends over 16 amino acids. The chain's CDR3 is CASSTRAGTGANVLTF. The CDR3 DNA sequence: TGTGCCAGCAGCACCCGAGCAGGGACTGGGGCCAACGTCCTGACTTTC. The full variable domain, rest sourced from reference TRBV7-9 and TRBJ2-6, is DTGVSQNPRHKITKRGQNVTFRCDPISEHNRLYWYRQTLGQGPEFLTYFQNEAQLEKSRLLSDRFSAERPKGSFSTLEIQRTEQGDSAMYLCASSTRAGTGANVLTFGAGSRLTVL.

This clonotype was seen at least ten times. The chain joins TRBV29-1 to TRBJ2-3, with D perhaps TRBD1 (6 bases). The V gene's germline CDR1 is SQVTM and CDR2 ANQGSEA. The CDR3 runs to 15 residues. V lost 6 bases and J lost 2, with 18 bases in between. CDR3 sequence (DNA): TGCAGCGTAGTAAATTCAGGGGATATCACAGATACGCAGTATTTT. Its translation: CSVVNSGDITDTQYF.

V usage is TRBV5-5 and J usage is TRBJ1-2; D possibly corresponds to TRBD1 (5 bases). Germline CDR1 and CDR2: SGHKS and YYEKEE (reference sequence). V lost 3 bases, J lost 5 bases, and 14 bases lay in between. CDR3 length equals 14 residues. The DNA of the CDR3 is TGTGCCAGCAGCTGGAGGGAGGGACGGTATGGCTACACCTTC. This translates into CASSWREGRYGYTF.

The rearrangement joins TRBV10-3 to TRBJ2-4; no firm D call. There are 13 residues in the CDR3. Germline CDR1 reads ENHRY; CDR2 reads SYGVKD. The ends were cut back, 0 bases at V and 5 bases at J, with 5 bases in the middle. The CDR3 here is CAISESTENIQYF. CDR3 in DNA: TGTGCCATCAGTGAGTCCACCGAAAACATTCAGTACTTC.

This clonotype occurred many times. The chain joins TRBV18 to TRBJ2-1, with D possibly being TRBD2 (5 bases). V lost 3 bases and J 0 bases, leaving 6 bases between the germline ends. Germline assignment: CDR1 KGHSH and CDR2 LQKENI. The CDR3 has 14 amino acids. The CDR3 nucleotides read TGTGCCAGCTCACCTAGCGACTCCTACAATGAGCAGTTCTTC. Translation gives CASSPSDSYNEQFF.